This T cell receptor (beta chain) comes out of a study of patients and donors after allogeneic stem cell transplantation. The CDR3 loop spans 13 amino acids. V lost 5 bases, J lost 3 bases, and 10 bases lay in between. Germline values: CDR1 MGHRA, CDR2 YSYEKL. This clonotype was seen a handful of times. TCRdb re-analysed the RT-PCR reads in MiXCR, keeping a single row per CDR3 protein. The repertoire holds fewer than 500,000 distinct CDR3 sequences, with 16% as singletons. Sequenced input: blood, either unsorted or a sorted T cell fraction (not recorded which). The chain carries TRBV4-1 and TRBJ1-1, with D possibly TRBD1 on 6 matching bases. The TCR comes from a human donor who was either an allogeneic HSCT recipient or a stem cell or donor lymphocyte infusion donor (not recorded which). It is not recorded whose cells these are; they may come from a transplant donor. The CDR3 sequence: CASSIRQDTEAFF. The CDR3 DNA reads as TGCGCCAGCAGCATTCGACAGGACACTGAAGCTTTCTTT.